A selection of T cell receptor beta chains follows, all from one sample in a study of blood T cell repertoires in COVID-19. Clones were read by immunoSEQ multiplex PCR, and TCRdb kept only the in-frame ones, dropping some. The top ten hold around 1.1% of the sample, which has hundreds of thousands of clones, around 89% seen once. Sequences were obtained from PBMCs or T cells enriched from blood (not recorded which). Receptor source: a man between 25 and 39 years old who had recovered from COVID-19. The CDR3 runs from the conserved cysteine through the conserved F or W. Fields, in order: V gene, clone size, D gene, J gene, CDR3 protein, CDR3 DNA. D genes are given only for firm matches. Size tells how often a clone was seen (once, few, many) or the class of an expanded clone, and some rows leave it out.

v_call: TRBV28
clone_size: .
d_call: .
j_call: TRBJ2-4
cdr3_aa: CASSLNGGATPKNIQYF
cdr3_nt: TGTGCCAGCAGTTTAAACGGGGGAGCGACCCCCAAAAACATTCAGTACTTC

v_call: TRBV2
clone_size: .
d_call: .
j_call: TRBJ2-7
cdr3_aa: CASTQGGTNYEQYF
cdr3_nt: TGTGCCAGCACCCAGGGGGGAACGAACTACGAGCAGTACTTC

v_call: TRBV18
clone_size: once
d_call: .
j_call: TRBJ2-6
cdr3_aa: CASSRLSSGANVLTF
cdr3_nt: TGTGCCAGCTCAAGACTCAGCTCTGGGGCCAACGTCCTGACTTTC

v_call: TRBV3-1/TRBV3-2
clone_size: .
d_call: TRBD1
j_call: TRBJ2-1
cdr3_aa: CASSLRDRAEQFF
cdr3_nt: TGTGCCAGCAGTCTCCGGGACAGGGCTGAGCAGTTCTTC

v_call: TRBV7-8
clone_size: .
d_call: .
j_call: TRBJ2-3
cdr3_aa: CASSLVLVWRDSFTDTQYF
cdr3_nt: TGTGCCAGCAGCTTAGTCTTAGTATGGCGGGACAGCTTCACAGATACGCAGTATTTT

v_call: TRBV18
clone_size: .
d_call: TRBD1
j_call: TRBJ1-2
cdr3_aa: CASSTSGGPGYTF
cdr3_nt: TGTGCCAGCTCAACATCAGGGGGCCCTGGCTACACCTTC

v_call: TRBV4-1
clone_size: .
d_call: .
j_call: TRBJ2-3
cdr3_aa: CASSQDRGLYTDTQYF
cdr3_nt: TGCGCCAGCAGCCAAGATCGAGGACTATACACAGATACGCAGTATTTT

v_call: TRBV9
clone_size: .
d_call: TRBD1
j_call: TRBJ1-2
cdr3_aa: CASSTGTGGRRNYGYTF
cdr3_nt: TGTGCCAGCAGCACAGGGACAGGGGGCCGCCGTAACTATGGCTACACCTTC

v_call: TRBV12-3/TRBV12-4
clone_size: .
d_call: TRBD1
j_call: TRBJ1-5
cdr3_aa: CASSLTGREPQHF
cdr3_nt: TGTGCCAGCAGCTTGACAGGGCGGGAGCCCCAGCATTTT

v_call: TRBV18
clone_size: .
d_call: .
j_call: TRBJ2-7
cdr3_aa: CASSPASGVDEQYF
cdr3_nt: TGTGCCAGCTCACCAGCCAGTGGTGTGGACGAGCAGTACTTC

v_call: TRBV5-1
clone_size: .
d_call: TRBD2
j_call: TRBJ2-5
cdr3_aa: CASSSGGLAAQETQYF
cdr3_nt: TGCGCCAGCAGCTCCGGGGGACTAGCGGCCCAAGAGACCCAGTACTTC

v_call: TRBV4-2
clone_size: few
d_call: .
j_call: TRBJ1-3
cdr3_aa: CASRRDIGNTIYF
cdr3_nt: TGTGCCAGCCGAAGGGACATTGGAAACACCATATATTTT

v_call: TRBV9
clone_size: .
d_call: TRBD2
j_call: TRBJ2-7
cdr3_aa: CASSVVTSGFYEQYF
cdr3_nt: TGTGCCAGCAGCGTAGTGACTAGCGGGTTCTACGAGCAGTACTTC

v_call: TRBV11-2
clone_size: few
d_call: .
j_call: TRBJ2-5
cdr3_aa: CASSLDRGTQYF
cdr3_nt: TGTGCCAGCAGCTTAGATCGAGGGACCCAGTACTTC

v_call: TRBV29-1
clone_size: .
d_call: .
j_call: TRBJ1-1
cdr3_aa: CSVRRGLNTEAFF
cdr3_nt: TGCAGCGTTCGGAGGGGTTTGAACACTGAAGCTTTCTTT

v_call: TRBV28
clone_size: .
d_call: TRBD1
j_call: TRBJ1-3
cdr3_aa: CASSLGTVGNTIYF
cdr3_nt: TGTGCCAGCAGTTTAGGGACAGTCGGAAACACCATATATTTT

v_call: TRBV27
clone_size: .
d_call: TRBD1
j_call: TRBJ2-7
cdr3_aa: CASSSGQGYEQYF
cdr3_nt: TGTGCCAGCAGTTCCGGACAGGGGTACGAGCAGTACTTC

v_call: TRBV7-2
clone_size: .
d_call: .
j_call: TRBJ2-6
cdr3_aa: CASSFSRAGANVLTF
cdr3_nt: TGTGCCAGCAGCTTTTCGAGGGCTGGGGCCAACGTCCTGACTTTC

v_call: TRBV5-4
clone_size: .
d_call: TRBD1
j_call: TRBJ1-1
cdr3_aa: CASSFAWTGNTEAFF
cdr3_nt: TGTGCCAGCAGCTTCGCTTGGACAGGGAACACTGAAGCTTTCTTT

v_call: TRBV7-8
clone_size: .
d_call: .
j_call: TRBJ2-5
cdr3_aa: CASSLLGLSQETQYF
cdr3_nt: TGTGCCAGCAGTTTATTGGGCCTATCCCAAGAGACCCAGTACTTC

v_call: TRBV4-1
clone_size: .
d_call: .
j_call: TRBJ2-7
cdr3_aa: CASSQGVRDGSSYEQYF
cdr3_nt: TGCGCCAGCAGCCAAGGCGTCAGAGACGGGAGCTCCTACGAGCAGTACTTC

v_call: TRBV3-1/TRBV3-2
clone_size: .
d_call: TRBD2
j_call: TRBJ2-2
cdr3_aa: CASSQSGRNGELFF
cdr3_nt: TGTGCCAGCAGCCAGAGCGGGAGAAACGGGGAGCTGTTTTTT

v_call: TRBV6-5
clone_size: .
d_call: .
j_call: TRBJ1-5
cdr3_aa: CASMAGAGNNQPQHF
cdr3_nt: TGTGCCAGCATGGCGGGGGCTGGGAACAATCAGCCCCAGCATTTT

v_call: TRBV28
clone_size: once
d_call: .
j_call: TRBJ1-5
cdr3_aa: CASSSSRNQPQHF
cdr3_nt: TGTGCCAGCAGTTCGTCCAGGAATCAGCCCCAGCATTTT

v_call: TRBV11-2
clone_size: .
d_call: .
j_call: TRBJ2-5
cdr3_aa: CASSLTDGETQYF
cdr3_nt: TGTGCCAGCAGCCTTACAGACGGAGAGACCCAGTACTTC

v_call: TRBV4-1
clone_size: .
d_call: .
j_call: TRBJ2-1
cdr3_aa: CASRPRSGDEQFF
cdr3_nt: TGCGCCAGCAGGCCAAGATCAGGGGATGAGCAGTTCTTC

v_call: TRBV15
clone_size: .
d_call: TRBD2
j_call: TRBJ2-1
cdr3_aa: CATSRDSGSQFF
cdr3_nt: TGTGCCACCAGCAGAGATAGCGGGAGTCAGTTCTTC

v_call: TRBV7-2
clone_size: .
d_call: TRBD1
j_call: TRBJ2-7
cdr3_aa: CASSLASGTANEQYF
cdr3_nt: TGTGCCAGCAGCTTAGCTTCCGGGACAGCCAACGAGCAGTACTTC

v_call: TRBV11-2
clone_size: .
d_call: .
j_call: TRBJ2-5
cdr3_aa: CASSWQGSETQYF
cdr3_nt: TGTGCCAGCAGCTGGCAGGGGTCAGAGACCCAGTACTTC

v_call: TRBV4-1
clone_size: .
d_call: .
j_call: TRBJ1-1
cdr3_aa: CASSPTQGTEAFF
cdr3_nt: TGCGCCAGCAGCCCAACCCAGGGCACTGAAGCTTTCTTT